Each of the 27 T cell receptor beta chains below was sequenced from the same sample in a study of human T cells and chemical hapten exposure. As for time point: patch test 3, about 24 weeks after DPC sensitization. Sample treatment: therapeutic diphenylcyclopropenone sensitization with weekly scalp DPC. MiXCR was run by TCRdb on the RACE reads, yielding one entry per CDR3 protein. Among 100,000 or so distinct CDR3 sequences, roughly a third were seen once, and the ten largest hold roughly 3%. The sample in question was whole blood, obtained in connection with sensitization to the hapten diphenylcyclopropenone (DPC). These receptors all stem from a man aged 35 to 55 with alopecia areata. Some clones in this sample may be carry-over from other donors' samples.

This clonotype appeared a few times. The rearrangement uses TRBV28 and TRBJ1-2; D is ambiguous. V was pared by 11 bases and J by 6 bases, with 10 bases between. CDR3 length: 10 amino acids. The germline V gene has CDR1 MDHEN and CDR2 SYDVKM. DNA for the CDR3: TGTGCCTGTCTCGGGAATGGCTACACCTTC. It codes for CACLGNGYTF.

The chain carries TRBV6-2 or TRBV6-3 and TRBJ2-7; TRBD1 agrees at 7 bases. J lost 3 bases, V lost 0 bases, and 8 bases had no gene match. CDR1 is MNHEY, CDR2 SVGEGT, per germline. CDR3 length: 16 residues. The CDR3 protein is CASSYSKRTGFYEQYV. CDR3 nucleotide sequence: TGTGCCAGCAGTTACTCGAAACGGACAGGTTTCTACGAGCAGTACGTC.

The table lists this clonotype with a few counts. The chain combines TRBV11-1 with TRBJ2-1, with 7 bases that match TRBD2. In germline, CDR1 is SGHAT, CDR2 FQDESV (reference sequence). The V gene end was trimmed by 4 bases and the J gene end by 0 bases; junction bases not matched to a gene: 6. The CDR3 totals 16 residues. The CDR3 DNA reads as TGTGCCAGCAGCTCCACCGGGACTAACTCCTACAATGAGCAGTTCTTC. This encodes CASSSTGTNSYNEQFF.

The chain links TRBV5-6 to TRBJ1-6; 9 nucleotides align to TRBD1. Per the germline V gene, CDR1 is SGHDT and CDR2 is YYEEEE. CDR3 length: 16 residues. The trim removed 3 bases at V and 4 bases at J, leaving 5 bases unmatched. The CDR3 reads CASSSPGTGYNSPLHF. The CDR3 region has the DNA TGTGCCAGCAGCTCCCCGGGGACAGGGTATAATTCACCCCTCCACTTT.

This clonotype was observed a few times. V and J are TRBV7-2 and TRBJ2-3, with D possibly matching TRBD2 (6 bases). The CDR3 is 17 residues long. Trimming shortened V by 1 base and J by 0 bases, and 14 bases separated the two germline ends. CDR1 SGHTA and CDR2 FQGNSA come from the germline V gene. CDR3 in DNA: TGTGCCAGCAGCTTAGACGGTTTGGGGGGTAGCACAGATACGCAGTATTTT. This encodes CASSLDGLGGSTDTQYF.

The V call is TRBV6-6, the J call TRBJ2-1; D not certain. V lost 3 bases, J lost 7 bases, and 7 bases lay in between. This CDR3 contains 12 residues. Looked up from germline, CDR1 is MNHNY and CDR2 is SVGAGI (reference sequence). The CDR3 DNA reads TGTGCCAGCAGTTATGTTGGTAATGAGCAGTTCTTC. Translation: CASSYVGNEQFF.

The chain is built from TRBV7-9 and TRBJ1-2; D remains ambiguous. CDR1 SEHNR and CDR2 FQNEAQ come from the germline V gene (reference sequence). The ends were cut back, 5 bases at V and 7 bases at J, with 14 bases in the middle. The CDR3 runs 13 residues. The CDR3 sequence is CASSPGEVPGYTF. The DNA for the CDR3 is TGTGCCAGCAGCCCTGGGGAAGTCCCTGGCTACACCTTC.

This sequence joins TRBV28 and TRBJ2-1, with TRBD2 matching 7 bases. After removal of 2 bases from V and 10 bases from J, the junction contained 2 bases not matched to a gene. Germline V gives CDR1 MDHEN, CDR2 SYDVKM. The CDR3 contains 12 residues. The CDR3 DNA sequence: TGTGCCAGCAGTTTACTAGCGGTGGAGCAGTTCTTC. Its translation: CASSLLAVEQFF.

The rearrangement joins TRBV7-9 to TRBJ2-7; D remains unclear. Per the germline V gene, CDR1 is SEHNR and CDR2 is FQNEAQ (reference sequence). The CDR3 length is 13 residues. Trimming pared 1 base from V and 6 bases from J, leaving 10 bases between. CDR3: CASSLVAPGEQYF. DNA of the CDR3: TGTGCCAGCAGCTTAGTTGCTCCGGGCGAGCAGTACTTC.

This clonotype came up a few times. The chain joins TRBV12-3 or TRBV12-4 to TRBJ1-1; 9 positions agree with TRBD1. V shed 4 bases and J 7 bases; nucleotides not matched to a gene: 1. The CDR3 is 12 amino acids. For the CDR3, the DNA is TGTGCCAGCAGTTCGACAGGGGGTGAAGCTTTCTTT. Translating it yields CASSSTGGEAFF.

This clonotype was counted a few times. The chain couples TRBV7-2 to TRBJ2-7; D remains unclear. Germline values: CDR1 SGHTA, CDR2 FQGNSA. V lost 1 base and J lost 6, with 16 bases in between. The CDR3 contains 15 residues. The CDR3 spells CASSLGLQPRSEQYF. DNA for the CDR3: TGTGCCAGCAGCTTAGGGCTACAGCCCCGCAGCGAGCAGTACTTC.

The chain combines TRBV7-9 with TRBJ2-3; 10 bases are a match to TRBD2. Germline-derived CDR1 and CDR2 are SEHNR and FQNEAQ (reference sequence). CDR3 size: 18 residues. The trim removed 5 bases at V and 6 bases at J, leaving 17 bases unmatched. CDR3 residues: CASSRGVTSGTDRDTQYF. CDR3 sequence (DNA): TGTGCCAGCAGCAGGGGGGTCACTAGCGGGACCGACCGGGATACGCAGTATTTT.

V and J are TRBV10-3 and TRBJ2-6; no clear D. Trimming left V 3 bases short and J 1 base short, with 7 bases between. The germline CDR1 and CDR2 sequences are ENHRY and SYGVKD. The CDR3 length is 15 residues. This CDR3 is CAISEGRSGANVLTF. The CDR3 DNA sequence: TGTGCCATCAGTGAAGGCCGTTCTGGGGCCAACGTCCTGACTTTC.

The rearrangement uses TRBV28 and TRBJ1-6, with D perhaps TRBD1 (6 bases). This CDR3 has 16 amino acids. CDR1 MDHEN and CDR2 SYDVKM come from the germline V gene. V gave up 2 bases and J gave up 9 bases, with 17 bases separating them. The CDR3 nucleotides are TGTGCCAGCAGTTTACACTCGGGCCAAGGGGGTTCACCCCTCCACTTT. Translation gives CASSLHSGQGGSPLHF.

This clonotype has at least ten counts. The J gene is TRBJ2-5, the V gene TRBV29-1; TRBD1 is a possible D gene (6 bases). Trimming took off 7 bases at V and 4 bases at J, with 13 bases between the two ends. This CDR3 spans 12 amino acids. Germline V CDR1 and CDR2: SQVTM, ANQGSEA. The CDR3 reads CSEEGVGETQYF. The CDR3 DNA reads TGCAGCGAAGAGGGGGTAGGAGAGACCCAGTACTTC.

This chain links TRBV29-1 with TRBJ2-6; 8 bases match TRBD2. The CDR3 length is 15 residues. In germline, CDR1 is SQVTM, CDR2 ANQGSEA. J gave up 4 bases and V 7 bases, and 9 bases lay outside the gene matches. The DNA for the CDR3 is TGCAGCGCCCACTCCGGGGGGGCCGGGGCCAACGTCCTGACTTTC. Translated, it gives CSAHSGGAGANVLTF.

This clonotype was counted between two and nine times. The chain has TRBV4-3 and TRBJ1-2, with D hard to call. This CDR3 is 14 amino acids long. CDR1 is LGHNA, CDR2 YSLEER, per germline. V lost 0 bases to trimming and J lost 0 bases, with 5 bases between them. This CDR3 is CASSQETANYGYTF. In DNA, the CDR3 is TGCGCCAGCAGCCAAGAGACGGCTAACTATGGCTACACCTTC.

V and J are TRBV6-1 and TRBJ2-1; 12 bases are shared with TRBD2. Trimming cost V 10 bases and J 7 bases; bases outside gene matches: 17. Germline V gene sequence: CDR1 MNHNS, CDR2 SASEGT. The CDR3 spans 17 residues. This CDR3 is CATWTGERTSGMNEQFF. CDR3 coding DNA: TGTGCCACCTGGACAGGAGAAAGGACTAGCGGGATGAATGAGCAGTTCTTC.

This clonotype has just a few counts. The V and J genes are TRBV9 and TRBJ2-3; D is unclear. Germline-derived CDR1 and CDR2 are SGDLS and YYNGEE. The CDR3 has 13 amino acids. The V end was cut by 0 bases, the J end by 1 base, with 3 bases between. CDR3 loop: CASSVGGTDTQYF. For the CDR3, the DNA is TGTGCCAGCAGCGTAGGGGGCACAGATACGCAGTATTTT.

V gene TRBV28 combines with J gene TRBJ1-5; TRBD1 is a possible D gene (6 bases). Germline values: CDR1 MDHEN, CDR2 SYDVKM. The CDR3 sequence is 15 residues long. The V end was cut by 5 bases, the J end by 4 bases, with 15 bases between. DNA of the CDR3: TGTGCCAGCAGTCTAGACAGGAGACTAAATCAGCCCCAGCATTTT. The encoded protein is CASSLDRRLNQPQHF.

This clonotype was picked up a small number of times. The chain uses TRBV12-5 and TRBJ2-5, with TRBD1 identical over 9 bases. Germline CDR1 and CDR2: LGHNT and FRNRAP. After removal of 1 base from V and 4 bases from J, the junction contained 4 bases not matched to a gene. The CDR3 contains 15 residues. Here the CDR3 reads CASGLGDREGETQYF. CDR3 bases: TGTGCTAGTGGTTTGGGGGACAGGGAGGGAGAGACCCAGTACTTC.

This clonotype was observed a handful of times. The chain joins TRBV7-6 to TRBJ2-7; the D gene is possibly TRBD2 (6 bases). Looked up from germline, CDR1 is SGHVS and CDR2 is FNYEAQ. The CDR3 sequence is 15 residues long. V was shortened by 5 bases and J by 0 bases, with 14 bases between the two germline ends. CDR3 in amino acids: CASSRGTDSSYEQYF. CDR3 sequence (DNA): TGTGCCAGCAGCCGGGGGACGGACTCCTCCTACGAGCAGTACTTC. The variable domain in full, completed from reference TRBV7-6 and TRBJ2-7, reads GAGVSQSPRYKVTKRGQDVALRCDPISGHVSLYWYRQALGQGPEFLTYFNYEAQQDKSGLPNDRFSAERPEGSISTLTIQRTEQRDSAMYRCASSRGTDSSYEQYFGPGTRLTVT.

The chain joins TRBV20-1 to TRBJ2-1; 12 nucleotides line up with TRBD2. This CDR3 has 14 residues. Germline V CDR1 and CDR2: DFQATT, SNEGSKA (reference sequence). V shed 3 bases, J shed 10 bases, and the junction held 7 bases outside the gene matches. The chain's CDR3 is CSARTSGRIEEQFF. The CDR3 nucleotides are TGCAGTGCTAGGACTAGCGGGAGAATAGAAGAGCAGTTCTTC.

The gene calls are TRBV6-2 or TRBV6-3 and TRBJ1-5, with a tentative D call TRBD1 (5 bases). The length of the CDR3 is 17 residues. Germline V gene data show CDR1 as MNHEY and CDR2 as SVGEGT. The ends were cut back, 2 bases at V and 6 bases at J, with 20 bases in the middle. This chain's CDR3 is CASSYPNDRLQTQPQHF. For the CDR3, the DNA is TGTGCCAGCAGTTACCCTAATGACAGACTACAGACTCAGCCCCAGCATTTT.

This clonotype was counted only a few times. The CDR3 region is CASSFQREDNEQFF. The CDR3 nucleotides are TGTGCCAGCAGTTTTCAGCGGGAGGACAATGAGCAGTTCTTC. This chain uses TRBV12-3 or TRBV12-4 with TRBJ2-1; 9 positions agree with TRBD2. The CDR3 has 14 amino acids. Losses at the gene ends were 3 bases for V and 5 bases for J; bases not matched to a gene: 2.

The rearrangement uses TRBV11-2 and TRBJ2-1; 7 bases are shared with TRBD2. This CDR3 comprises 16 residues. With V trimmed by 4 bases and J by 1 base, 7 bases remained unmatched. Per the germline V gene, CDR1 is SGHAT and CDR2 is FQNNGV. The CDR3 nucleotides are TGTGCCAGCAGCTCCTTATCCGGGAGGTCCTACAATGAGCAGTTCTTC. The encoded protein is CASSSLSGRSYNEQFF.

This clonotype was seen ten or more times. This chain joins TRBV6-6 and TRBJ2-1; 8 nucleotides match TRBD1. The CDR3 totals 17 residues. V lost 6 bases to trimming and J lost 2 bases; unmatched junction nucleotides: 12. Germline-derived CDR1 and CDR2 are MNHNY and SVGAGI (reference sequence). CDR3 nucleotides: TGTGCCAGCAGCCTCTCACCTCAGGGGGCACCCTACAATGAGCAGTTCTTC. This encodes CASSLSPQGAPYNEQFF.